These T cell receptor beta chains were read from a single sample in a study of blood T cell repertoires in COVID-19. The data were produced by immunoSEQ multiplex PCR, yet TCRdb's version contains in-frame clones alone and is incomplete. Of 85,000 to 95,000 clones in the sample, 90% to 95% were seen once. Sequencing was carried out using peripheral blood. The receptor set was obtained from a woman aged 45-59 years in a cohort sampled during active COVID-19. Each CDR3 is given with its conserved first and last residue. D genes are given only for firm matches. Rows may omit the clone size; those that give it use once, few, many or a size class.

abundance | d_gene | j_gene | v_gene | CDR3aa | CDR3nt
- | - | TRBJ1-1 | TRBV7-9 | CASSPGQKDTEAFF | TGTGCCAGCAGCCCCGGACAGAAGGACACTGAAGCTTTCTTT
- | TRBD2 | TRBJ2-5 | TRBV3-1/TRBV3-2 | CASREGSGGAETQYF | TGTGCCAGCAGGGAGGGTAGCGGGGGGGCAGAGACCCAGTACTTC
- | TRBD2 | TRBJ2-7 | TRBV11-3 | CASSLGLAGGNEQYF | TGTGCCAGCAGCCTGGGGCTAGCGGGAGGGAACGAGCAGTACTTC
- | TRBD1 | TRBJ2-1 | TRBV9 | CASSVGDRETYNEQFF | TGTGCCAGCAGCGTAGGAGACAGGGAAACGTACAATGAGCAGTTCTTC
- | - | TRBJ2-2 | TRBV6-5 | CASRAGTGNTGELFF | TGTGCCAGCAGAGCTGGAACAGGGAACACCGGGGAGCTGTTTTTT
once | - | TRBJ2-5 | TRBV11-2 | CASSLDTGRGETQYF | TGTGCCAGCAGCTTAGATACAGGGCGTGGAGAGACCCAGTACTTC
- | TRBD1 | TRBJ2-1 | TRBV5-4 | CASSHLQGNNEQFF | TGTGCCAGCAGCCACCTACAGGGGAACAATGAGCAGTTCTTC
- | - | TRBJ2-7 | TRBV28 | CASSWNWQGNYEQYF | TGTGCCAGCAGTTGGAATTGGCAGGGGAACTACGAGCAGTACTTC
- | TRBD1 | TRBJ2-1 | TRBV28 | CASRQGSVNEQFF | TGTGCCTCCCGACAGGGGAGTGTTAATGAGCAGTTCTTC
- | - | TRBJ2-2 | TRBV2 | CASSVLDHTGELFF | TGTGCCAGCAGCGTACTAGACCACACCGGGGAGCTGTTTTTT
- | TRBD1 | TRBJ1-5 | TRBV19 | CASSILGQERNQPQHF | TGTGCCAGTAGTATATTGGGACAGGAGCGTAATCAGCCCCAGCATTTT
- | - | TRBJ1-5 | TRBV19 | CATWDGTGNQPQHF | TGTGCCACCTGGGACGGGACTGGCAATCAGCCCCAGCATTTT
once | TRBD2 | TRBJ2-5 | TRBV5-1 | CASSSGRGGRETQYF | TGCGCCAGCAGCAGCGGTCGGGGGGGCCGAGAGACCCAGTACTTC
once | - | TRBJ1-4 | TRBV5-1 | CASRGGSELGEKLFF | TGCGCCAGCAGGGGGGGGTCGGAACTAGGAGAAAAACTGTTTTTT
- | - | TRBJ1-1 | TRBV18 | CASSPPRVLNTEAFF | TGTGCCAGCTCCCCCCCGAGGGTCTTGAACACTGAAGCTTTCTTT
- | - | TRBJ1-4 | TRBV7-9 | CASSLVPLVGAPINEKLFF | TGTGCCAGCAGCTTAGTCCCCCTCGTTGGGGCCCCAATTAATGAAAAACTGTTTTTT
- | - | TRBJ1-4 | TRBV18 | CASSPGLTGSVNEKLFF | TGTGCCAGCTCACCAGGGTTAACAGGGAGTGTCAATGAAAAACTGTTTTTT
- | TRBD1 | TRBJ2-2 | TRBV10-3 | CAIRPDRDGELFF | TGTGCCATCAGGCCTGACAGGGACGGGGAGCTGTTTTTT
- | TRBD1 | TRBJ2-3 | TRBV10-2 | CATAMTGANTDTQYF | TGCGCCACCGCCATGACAGGGGCTAACACAGATACGCAGTATTTT
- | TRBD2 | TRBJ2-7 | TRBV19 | CASSISLGGLGAPYEQYF | TGTGCCAGTAGTATCTCCTTAGGGGGACTAGGGGCTCCTTACGAGCAGTACTTC
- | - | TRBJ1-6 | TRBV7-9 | CASSLLSGLESPLHF | TGTGCCAGCAGCTTATTGTCCGGCCTGGAGTCACCCCTCCACTTT
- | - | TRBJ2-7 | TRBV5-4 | CASSKDFTYEQYF | TGTGCCAGCAGTAAGGACTTTACCTACGAGCAGTACTTC
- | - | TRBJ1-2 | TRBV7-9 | CASSFPKDSPNYGYTF | TGTGCCAGCAGCTTCCCTAAAGACAGTCCTAACTATGGCTACACCTTC
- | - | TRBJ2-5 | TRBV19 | CASSMGGRETQYF | TGTGCCAGTAGTATGGGGGGACGGGAGACCCAGTACTTC
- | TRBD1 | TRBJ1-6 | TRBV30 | CAWSGQDPYNSPLHF | TGTGCCTGGAGCGGACAGGACCCCTATAATTCACCCCTCCACTTT
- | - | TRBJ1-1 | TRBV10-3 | CATGPREDTEAFF | TGTGCCACCGGACCGAGGGAGGACACTGAAGCTTTCTTT
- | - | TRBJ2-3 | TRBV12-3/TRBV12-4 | CASSRQADTQYF | TGTGCCAGCAGTCGACAGGCAGATACGCAGTATTTT
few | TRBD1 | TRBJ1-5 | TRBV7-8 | CASSLVGTGAFNQPQHF | TGTGCCAGCAGCTTAGTGGGGACAGGGGCGTTCAATCAGCCCCAGCATTTT